These 32 T cell receptor beta chains came from one sample sequenced in a study of shared clonotypes between healthy human individuals. Measured with immunoSEQ multiplex PCR; TCRdb has only the in-frame clones, and not every one. This repertoire shows fewer than 650,000 clones, around 77% found once; its top ten account for around 12%. The specimen was PBMCs. Every receptor here comes from a woman aged 40 to 50 in good health. Some clones in this sample may be carry-over from other donors' samples.

The chain combines TRBV7-9 with TRBJ2-1; D might be TRBD1 (6 bases). This CDR3 comprises 19 residues. V was cut by 3 bases and J by 5 bases, with 26 bases left in between. CDR1 is SEHNR and CDR2 is FQNEAQ in the germline V gene (reference sequence). The CDR3 region is CASSFRPTYKTGDHNEQFF. The CDR3, as DNA: TGTGCCAGCAGCTTTAGACCGACTTATAAGACAGGAGATCACAATGAGCAGTTCTTC. Using reference TRBV7-9 and TRBJ2-1 for the parts outside the CDR3, the full variable domain is DTGVSQNPRHKITKRGQNVTFRCDPISEHNRLYWYRQTLGQGPEFLTYFQNEAQLEKSRLLSDRFSAERPKGSFSTLEIQRTEQGDSAMYLCASSFRPTYKTGDHNEQFFGPGTRLTVL.

This rearrangement joins TRBV7-3 to TRBJ2-7, with TRBD1 identical over 9 bases. The length of the CDR3 is 15 residues. Per the germline V gene, CDR1 is SGHTA and CDR2 is FQGTGA. V shed 5 bases, J shed 6 bases, and the junction held 11 bases outside the gene matches. The CDR3 is CASSPTGQGSGEQYF. The CDR3, as DNA: TGTGCCAGCAGCCCAACGGGACAGGGCTCGGGCGAGCAGTACTTC.

The gene calls are TRBV19 and TRBJ2-4, with unresolved D. In germline, CDR1 is LNHDA, CDR2 SQIVND (reference sequence). CDR3 size: 14 residues. V was pared by 3 bases and J by 8 bases, with 14 bases between. In DNA form, the CDR3 reads TGTGCCAGTAGTATCCGGCACGCTGGGGACATTCAGTACTTC. The encoded protein is CASSIRHAGDIQYF.

V usage is TRBV2 and J usage is TRBJ2-7; possibly TRBD1 for D (6 bases). V was shortened by 6 bases and J by 4 bases, with 16 bases between the two germline ends. Per germline, CDR1 SNHLY and CDR2 FYNNEI. CDR3 length: 14 amino acids. The CDR3 loop is CASSLSRGLYEQYF. In DNA, the CDR3 is TGTGCCAGCAGCCTTAGCAGGGGTTTATACGAGCAGTACTTC.

Concerning this clone: Other DNA sequences in this specimen translate into the identical CDR3. V gene TRBV7-9 combines with J gene TRBJ1-2; D unclear. The CDR3 is 11 residues long. Germline CDR1 and CDR2: SEHNR and FQNEAQ (reference sequence). Trimming pared 5 bases from V and 4 bases from J, leaving 5 bases between. CDR3 DNA: TGTGCCAGCAGCCTCACCTATGGCTACACCTTC. This translates into CASSLTYGYTF.

The chain uses TRBV15 and TRBJ2-4, with 8 bases matching TRBD1. The V and J ends lost 3 bases and 0 bases, in that order; junction bases with no gene match: 4. The germline CDR1 and CDR2 sequences are LNHNV and YYDKDF (reference sequence). The CDR3 loop spans 16 amino acids. The CDR3 region is CATSSARGLAKNIQYF. DNA for the CDR3: TGTGCCACCAGCAGCGCCAGGGGGCTAGCCAAAAACATTCAGTACTTC.

This clone was seen a handful of times. The chain carries TRBV18 and TRBJ1-1; 10 nucleotides agree with TRBD1. With 2 bases clipped from V and 11 bases from J, the junction kept 8 bases outside the gene matches. Germline values: CDR1 KGHSH, CDR2 LQKENI. The CDR3 is 14 amino acids. CDR3: CASSPNRDRGLAFF. As DNA, the CDR3 is TGTGCCAGCTCACCAAACCGGGACAGGGGTTTGGCTTTCTTT.

This clone was seen only a few times. This sample includes further DNA sequences coding for the same CDR3. The chain links TRBV5-4 to TRBJ2-2; 7 nucleotides line up with TRBD1. The V and J ends lost 4 bases and 4 bases, in that order; junction bases with no gene match: 7. Germline-derived CDR1 and CDR2 are SGHNT and YYREEE (reference sequence). There are 15 residues in the CDR3. The CDR3, as DNA: TGTGCCAGCAGCGCGACAGGGCGGGCCACCGGGGAGCTGTTTTTT. It translates to CASSATGRATGELFF.

The chain uses TRBV5-1 and TRBJ2-7; 10 nucleotides match TRBD1. This CDR3 comprises 16 residues. The V segment lost 4 bases and the J segment 5 bases; nucleotides outside the gene matches: 12. Germline V gene lookup returns CDR1 SGHRS and CDR2 YFSETQ. CDR3 protein: CASSLRTGGDINEQYF. The DNA for the CDR3 is TGCGCCAGCAGCCTAAGGACAGGGGGGGATATCAACGAGCAGTACTTC.

The V gene is TRBV23-1, the J gene TRBJ1-3; tentative D call: TRBD1 (6 bases). TRBV23-1 is classed as an ORF, of uncertain function. The CDR3 consists of 18 residues. V was trimmed by 2 bases and J by 5 bases, leaving 22 bases between them. Written as DNA, the CDR3 is TGCGCCAGCAGTCAAGATTGGTGGGGCAGGGGCCACAGAAACACCATATATTTT. Translation: CASSQDWWGRGHRNTIYF.

Only one count was recorded for this clone. One base separates it from a far larger clone, so it is likely a read error. The chain carries TRBV29-1 and TRBJ2-7; possibly TRBD1 or TRBD2 for D (5 bases each). The CDR3 extends over 13 amino acids. Trimming removed 8 bases at V and 6 bases at J, with 20 bases between. The germline V gene encodes CDR1 SQVTM and CDR2 ANQGSEA. CDR3 protein: CSILMQGAGEQYF. The CDR3, as DNA: TGCAGCATTCTGATGCAGGGTGCGGGCGAGCAGTACTTC.

This chain uses TRBV18 with TRBJ2-3; 8 positions agree with TRBD1. J gave up 3 bases and V 3 bases, and 5 bases lay outside the gene matches. The CDR3 length is 15 residues. The V gene's germline CDR1 is KGHSH and CDR2 LQKENI. DNA of the CDR3: TGTGCCAGCTCACCGCGACAGGGGCAGACAGATACGCAGTATTTT. It is translated as CASSPRQGQTDTQYF.

This clone was picked up a small number of times. This may be a read error, as it is one base from a much larger clone. The chain employs TRBV7-9 and TRBJ2-7, with D possibly matching TRBD2 (7 bases). From germline, CDR1 is SEHNR and CDR2 FQNEAQ (reference sequence). Trimming pared 2 bases from V and 9 bases from J, leaving 11 bases between. The CDR3 contains 12 residues. The CDR3 nucleotides read TGTGCCAGCAGCTTAACGGGGGGCGGGCAGTACTTC. Translation gives CASSLTGGGQYF.

This sequence joins TRBV7-9 and TRBJ1-2; D is unresolved. Deletions cut 5 bases from V and 3 bases from J, with 4 bases between. Germline CDR1 and CDR2: SEHNR and FQNEAQ (reference sequence). CDR3 length: 11 amino acids. The chain's CDR3 is CASSQDYGYTF. CDR3 DNA: TGTGCCAGCAGCCAGGACTATGGCTACACCTTC.

Comment on this clone: The sample carries other DNA sequences with the same CDR3. The chain has TRBV29-1 and TRBJ1-3, with a weak D call TRBD1 (5 bases). V shed 4 bases and J shed 0 bases, with 10 bases lying between them. Per the germline V gene, CDR1 is SQVTM and CDR2 is ANQGSEA. The CDR3 spans 14 residues. The CDR3 loop reads CSVGVGGSGNTIYF. CDR3 nucleotides: TGCAGCGTTGGTGTGGGGGGCTCTGGAAACACCATATATTTT.

The gene calls are TRBV16 and TRBJ2-2; no firm D call. V was shortened by 1 base and J by 4 bases, with 10 bases between the two germline ends. This CDR3 spans 15 amino acids. CDR1 and CDR2 from the germline V gene are KGHSY and FQNENV. The CDR3 protein is CASSQWARGTGELFF. For the CDR3, the DNA is TGTGCCAGCAGCCAATGGGCCCGAGGCACCGGGGAGCTGTTTTTT.

CDR3 residues: CASSLPGDGNEQFF. In DNA form, the CDR3 reads TGCGCCAGCAGCTTGCCAGGGGACGGCAATGAGCAGTTCTTC. This chain uses TRBV5-1 with TRBJ2-1; a possible D gene is TRBD1 (6 bases). The CDR3 contains 14 residues. The V gene lost 1 base and the J gene lost 6 bases, with 11 bases spanning the gap. The germline V gene has CDR1 SGHRS and CDR2 YFSETQ.

The rearrangement joins TRBV7-9 to TRBJ2-7, with 8 nucleotides matching TRBD2. Trimming cost V 2 bases and J 2 bases; bases outside gene matches: 2. The CDR3 contains 14 residues. Germline CDR1 is SEHNR and CDR2 is FQNEAQ (reference sequence). CDR3 amino acids: CASSLRAGAYEQYF. CDR3 bases: TGTGCCAGCAGCTTAAGAGCGGGAGCCTACGAGCAGTACTTC.

V is TRBV20-1 and J is TRBJ2-3; D is undetermined. V dropped 4 bases and J dropped 3 bases, with 5 bases sitting between them. The CDR3 extends over 11 amino acids. CDR1 is DFQATT and CDR2 is SNEGSKA in the germline V gene (reference sequence). CDR3 nucleotide sequence: TGCAGTGCTACCGTAACAGATACGCAGTATTTT. Protein product: CSATVTDTQYF.

In its sample, this clone was seen a few times. This chain joins TRBV5-4 and TRBJ1-3; 15 bases are shared with TRBD2. The closer fit of TRBJ2-2 to the DNA end suggests the J call may be wrong. Germline V gene sequence: CDR1 SGHNT, CDR2 YYREEE (reference sequence). This CDR3 has 18 residues. The CDR3 DNA reads TGTGCCAGCAGCTACGGACTAGCGGGAGGGGATTACACCGGGGAGCTGTTTTTT. Translation gives CASSYGLAGGDYTGELFF.

The chain links TRBV2 to TRBJ2-5; D may be TRBD2 (6 bases). The V gene lost 6 bases and the J gene lost 5 bases, with 13 bases spanning the gap. CDR3 size: 13 residues. Germline CDR1 reads SNHLY; CDR2 reads FYNNEI. In DNA form, the CDR3 reads TGTGCCAGCAGGACGACTAGAGGGGAGACCCAGTACTTC. Translation gives CASRTTRGETQYF. Supplemented by reference TRBV2 and TRBJ2-5, the full variable domain reads EPEVTQTPSHQVTQMGQEVILRCVPISNHLYFYWYRQILGQKVEFLVSFYNNEISEKSEIFDDQFSVERPDGSNFTLKIRSTKLEDSAMYFCASRTTRGETQYFGPGTRLLVL.

The V call is TRBV28, the J call TRBJ2-3, with D perhaps matching TRBD2 (6 bases). This CDR3 region has 14 residues. The V end lost 8 bases, the J end lost 3 bases, and 15 bases lay between the germline ends. Germline V gene data show CDR1 as MDHEN and CDR2 as SYDVKM. CDR3 coding DNA: TGTGCCAGCGGGCCGGAGCTAGCGACAGATACGCAGTATTTT. This sequence encodes CASGPELATDTQYF.

CDR3 region: CSVTRGANAEQYF. The CDR3 DNA sequence: TGCAGCGTGACCCGGGGGGCGAATGCCGAGCAGTACTTC. The gene calls are TRBV29-1 and TRBJ2-7, with D tentatively TRBD2 (7 bases). This CDR3 contains 13 residues. V was shortened by 6 bases and J by 6 bases, with 18 bases between the two germline ends. Germline loops: CDR1 SQVTM, CDR2 ANQGSEA.

The rearrangement links TRBV5-4 to TRBJ1-1; D might be TRBD1 (6 bases). CDR3 length equals 13 residues. Deletions cut 4 bases from V and 5 bases from J, with 12 bases between. Germline V CDR1 and CDR2: SGHNT, YYREEE (reference sequence). The CDR3 region has the DNA TGTGCCAGCAGCCCAGGGGTTAGGACTGAAGCTTTCTTT. Protein: CASSPGVRTEAFF.

The table lists this clone with a few counts. This sequence joins TRBV10-3 and TRBJ1-1; D perhaps matches TRBD1 (6 bases). V was pared by 6 bases and J by 0 bases, with 14 bases between. The V gene's germline CDR1 is ENHRY and CDR2 SYGVKD. The CDR3 has 15 amino acids. CDR3 amino acids: CAISMRGGLNTEAFF. CDR3 DNA sequence: TGTGCCATCAGCATGAGGGGGGGGTTGAACACTGAAGCTTTCTTT.

The chain uses TRBV7-8 and TRBJ2-3, with D tentatively TRBD2 (5 bases). Per the germline V gene, CDR1 is SGHVS and CDR2 is FQNEAQ. CDR3 length: 16 amino acids. Between the trimmed V and J ends, which lost 1 base and 1 base, there was a span of 12 bases. CDR3 DNA: TGTGCCAGCAGCTTAGAGGCTAGCCTTCGCACAGATACGCAGTATTTT. Its translation: CASSLEASLRTDTQYF.

This rearrangement joins TRBV4-2 to TRBJ2-5; a weak D match, TRBD2 (6 bases). The DNA end favors TRBJ2-7, so the J call may be wrong. Germline V gene sequence: CDR1 LGHNA, CDR2 YNFKEQ. The CDR3 covers 15 residues. CDR3 protein: CASSQEAGGPYEQYF. DNA for the CDR3: TGTGCCAGCAGCCAAGAGGCCGGAGGGCCCTACGAGCAGTACTTC.

This clone is a singleton in its sample. The chain couples TRBV21-1 to TRBJ2-5; whether TRBD1, the table's D call, matches the DNA was not checked. TRBV21-1 is a pseudogene segment. This CDR3 region has 14 residues. Here the CDR3 DNA reads TGTGCCAGCTCGGTAAGCAGGGGTAAAGAGACCCAGTACTTC. This sequence encodes CASSVSRGKETQYF.

The CDR3: CASSSFSEQFF. CDR3 bases: TGTGCCAGCAGTTCCTTTAGTGAGCAGTTCTTC. V and J are TRBV6-5 and TRBJ2-1; D is undetermined. The germline gives CDR1 MNHEY, CDR2 SVGAGI. The CDR3 is 11 residues long. The V end was cut by 4 bases, the J end by 9 bases, with 7 bases between.

The V gene is TRBV29-1, the J gene TRBJ2-7; TRBD2 aligns across 13 bases. The CDR3 extends over 13 amino acids. Trimming took 7 bases from V and 2 from J; bases not matched to a gene: 2. Germline CDR1 reads SQVTM; CDR2 reads ANQGSEA. The CDR3, as DNA: TGCAGCGCCACTAGCGGGAGGGCCTACGAGCAGTACTTC. Protein: CSATSGRAYEQYF.

The genes are TRBV7-9 and TRBJ2-1, with D possibly being TRBD2 (5 bases). The CDR3 runs to 15 residues. V shed 4 bases and J shed 7 bases, with 17 bases lying between them. Looked up from germline, CDR1 is SEHNR and CDR2 is FQNEAQ (reference sequence). The CDR3 nucleotides are TGTGCCAGCAGCTCAGGTAGCCTAGCAAGGAATGAGCAGTTCTTC. Protein: CASSSGSLARNEQFF.

V gene TRBV5-1 combines with J gene TRBJ2-5, with 12 bases matching TRBD1. Unmatched junction bases numbered 16, after V lost 3 bases and J lost 4 bases. Germline loops: CDR1 SGHRS, CDR2 YFSETQ. This CDR3 spans 19 amino acids. The CDR3 DNA reads TGCGCCAGCAGCTCCGTCTTCCCGGGACAGGGGGCGGCGCGAGAGACCCAGTACTTC. It encodes CASSSVFPGQGAARETQYF.